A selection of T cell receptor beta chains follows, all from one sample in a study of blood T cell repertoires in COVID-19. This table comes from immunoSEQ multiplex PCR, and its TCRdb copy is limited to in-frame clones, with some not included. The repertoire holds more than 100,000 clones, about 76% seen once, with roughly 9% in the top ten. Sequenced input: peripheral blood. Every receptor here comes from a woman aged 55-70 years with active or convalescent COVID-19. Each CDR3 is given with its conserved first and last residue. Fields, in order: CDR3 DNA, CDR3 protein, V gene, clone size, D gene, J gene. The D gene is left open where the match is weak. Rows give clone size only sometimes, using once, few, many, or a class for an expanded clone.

cdr3_nt: TGTGCCAGCACACGACCGGGACAGGGGGATCAGCCCCAGCATTTT
cdr3_aa: CASTRPGQGDQPQHF
v_call: TRBV6-6
clone_size: .
d_call: TRBD1
j_call: TRBJ1-5

cdr3_nt: TGTGCCAGCAGCCAAGAGTGGCAGGGGGCCTATAATTCACCCCTCCACTTT
cdr3_aa: CASSQEWQGAYNSPLHF
v_call: TRBV4-2
clone_size: .
d_call: TRBD1
j_call: TRBJ1-6

cdr3_nt: TGCGCCAGCAGCTTGGATGGGGGGACGATCTCCTACGAGCAGTACTTC
cdr3_aa: CASSLDGGTISYEQYF
v_call: TRBV5-1
clone_size: .
d_call: .
j_call: TRBJ2-7

cdr3_nt: TGCGCCAGCAGCCAAGGGAGCCTAGCGGGTCGGCGGGGGTACAATGAGCAGTTCTTC
cdr3_aa: CASSQGSLAGRRGYNEQFF
v_call: TRBV4-1
clone_size: .
d_call: TRBD2
j_call: TRBJ2-1

cdr3_nt: TGTGCCAGCAGCTGGGGAGACGCTTCGAGTGAAAAACTGTTTTTT
cdr3_aa: CASSWGDASSEKLFF
v_call: TRBV5-4
clone_size: once
d_call: .
j_call: TRBJ1-4

cdr3_nt: TGTGCCAGCAGCTTAGGGGAGAGCAATCAGCCCCAGCATTTT
cdr3_aa: CASSLGESNQPQHF
v_call: TRBV7-9
clone_size: .
d_call: .
j_call: TRBJ1-5

cdr3_nt: TGTGCCAGCAGCCTCGGACGGCGGGACACTGAAGCTTTCTTT
cdr3_aa: CASSLGRRDTEAFF
v_call: TRBV28
clone_size: .
d_call: .
j_call: TRBJ1-1

cdr3_nt: TGTGCCAGCAGCTTGGATCGGGGAGGGGAGACCCAGTACTTC
cdr3_aa: CASSLDRGGETQYF
v_call: TRBV5-8
clone_size: .
d_call: TRBD2
j_call: TRBJ2-5

cdr3_nt: TGTGCCAGCAGCTTAGCCATCCTCGGAGATACGCAGTATTTT
cdr3_aa: CASSLAILGDTQYF
v_call: TRBV7-9
clone_size: .
d_call: .
j_call: TRBJ2-3

cdr3_nt: TGTGCCACCAGCAGAGATCTCCGGACAACCGGGGAGCTGTTTTTT
cdr3_aa: CATSRDLRTTGELFF
v_call: TRBV15
clone_size: .
d_call: .
j_call: TRBJ2-2

cdr3_nt: TGTGCCAGCAGCTCCCCTAACACAGATACGCAGTATTTT
cdr3_aa: CASSSPNTDTQYF
v_call: TRBV7-3
clone_size: .
d_call: .
j_call: TRBJ2-3

cdr3_nt: TGTGCCAGTAGGACCCACAGGGCCGCAACTAATGAAAAACTGTTTTTT
cdr3_aa: CASRTHRAATNEKLFF
v_call: TRBV19
clone_size: .
d_call: .
j_call: TRBJ1-4

cdr3_nt: TGCGCCAGCAGCTTGGCTAGGCACCACTATGGCTACACCTTC
cdr3_aa: CASSLARHHYGYTF
v_call: TRBV5-1
clone_size: many
d_call: .
j_call: TRBJ1-2

cdr3_nt: TGTGCCTGGAGTTTTGGTAGCTACGAGCAGTACTTC
cdr3_aa: CAWSFGSYEQYF
v_call: TRBV30
clone_size: .
d_call: .
j_call: TRBJ2-7

cdr3_nt: TGTGCCAGCACAGAGAGAGGGACTAGCGGGAGGAATGAGCAGTTCTTC
cdr3_aa: CASTERGTSGRNEQFF
v_call: TRBV5-6
clone_size: many
d_call: TRBD2
j_call: TRBJ2-1

cdr3_nt: TGTGCCAGCAGCATAGGGGTTACTGAAGCTTTCTTT
cdr3_aa: CASSIGVTEAFF
v_call: TRBV2
clone_size: .
d_call: .
j_call: TRBJ1-1